The entry below describes one T cell receptor beta chain. Sequencing was performed with immunoSEQ multiplex PCR; in TCRdb, only in-frame clones are kept and a portion is missing. The data contain roughly 68,000 clones, 84% of them singletons. This entry belongs to a study of Tregs in tolerant kidney transplant recipients. The clonotype comes from a human donor in good health. Sequenced: CD4+ T cells from blood.

The CDR3 spells CASSSRPSINEKLFF. The CDR3 DNA follows: TGTGCCAGCAGCTCCAGACCATCTATCAATGAAAAACTGTTTTTT. This chain links TRBV7-2 with TRBJ1-4, with D unresolved. The V and J ends lost 4 bases and 5 bases respectively, with 14 bases between them. This CDR3 spans 15 amino acids. Germline V gene lookup returns CDR1 SGHTA and CDR2 FQGNSA. Combining the CDR3 with reference TRBV7-2 and TRBJ1-4 gives the whole variable domain GAGVSQSPSNKVTEKGKDVELRCDPISGHTALYWYRQSLGQGLEFLIYFQGNSAPDKSGLPSDRFSAERTGGSVSTLTIQRTQQEDSAVYLCASSSRPSINEKLFFGSGTQLSVL.